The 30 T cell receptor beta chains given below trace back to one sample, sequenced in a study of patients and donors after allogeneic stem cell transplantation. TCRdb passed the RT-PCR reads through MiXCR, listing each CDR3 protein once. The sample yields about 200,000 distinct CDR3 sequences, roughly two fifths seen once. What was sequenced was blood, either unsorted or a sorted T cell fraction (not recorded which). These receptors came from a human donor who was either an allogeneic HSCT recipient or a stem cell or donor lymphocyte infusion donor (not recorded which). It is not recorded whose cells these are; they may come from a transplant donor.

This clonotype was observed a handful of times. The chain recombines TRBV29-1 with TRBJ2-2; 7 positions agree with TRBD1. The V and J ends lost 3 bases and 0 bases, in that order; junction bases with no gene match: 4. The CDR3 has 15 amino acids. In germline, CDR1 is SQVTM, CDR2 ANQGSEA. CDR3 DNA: TGCAGCGTTGAGGCCGGGACAGCGAACACCGGGGAGCTGTTTTTT. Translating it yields CSVEAGTANTGELFF.

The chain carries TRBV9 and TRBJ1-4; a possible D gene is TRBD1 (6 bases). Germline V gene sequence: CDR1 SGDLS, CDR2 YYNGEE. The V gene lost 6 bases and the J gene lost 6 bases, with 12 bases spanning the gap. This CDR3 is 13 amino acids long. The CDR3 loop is CASTKGEDEKLFF. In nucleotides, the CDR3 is TGTGCCAGCACGAAGGGGGAGGATGAAAAACTGTTTTTT. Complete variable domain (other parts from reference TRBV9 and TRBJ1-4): DSGVTQTPKHLITATGQRVTLRCSPRSGDLSVYWYQQSLDQGLQFLIQYYNGEERAKGNILERFSAQQFPDLHSELNLSSLELGDSALYFCASTKGEDEKLFFGSGTQLSVL.

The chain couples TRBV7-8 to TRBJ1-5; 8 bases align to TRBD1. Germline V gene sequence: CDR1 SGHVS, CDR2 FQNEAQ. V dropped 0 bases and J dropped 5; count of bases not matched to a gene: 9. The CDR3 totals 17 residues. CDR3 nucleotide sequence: TGTGCCAGCAGCTTAGCGCCCAGGGGGCGCCTGGATCAGCCCCAGCATTTT. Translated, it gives CASSLAPRGRLDQPQHF. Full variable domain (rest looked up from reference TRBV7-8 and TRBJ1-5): GAGVSQSPRYKVAKRGQDVALRCDPISGHVSLFWYQQALGQGPEFLTYFQNEAQLDKSGLPSDRFFAERPEGSVSTLKIQRTQQEDSAVYLCASSLAPRGRLDQPQHFGDGTRLSIL.

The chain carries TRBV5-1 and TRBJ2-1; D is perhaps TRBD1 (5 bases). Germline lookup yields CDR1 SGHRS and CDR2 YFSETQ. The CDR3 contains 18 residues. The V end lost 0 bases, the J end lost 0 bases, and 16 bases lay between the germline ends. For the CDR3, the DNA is TGCGCCAGCAGCTTGGCCGGAAGGGGCGTCGGCTCCTACAATGAGCAGTTCTTC. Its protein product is CASSLAGRGVGSYNEQFF.

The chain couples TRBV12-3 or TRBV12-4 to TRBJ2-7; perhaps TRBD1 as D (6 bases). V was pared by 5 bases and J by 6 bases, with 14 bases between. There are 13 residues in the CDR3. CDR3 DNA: TGTGCCAGCAGTCGCCGGGACACCCTCGAGCAGTACTTC. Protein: CASSRRDTLEQYF.

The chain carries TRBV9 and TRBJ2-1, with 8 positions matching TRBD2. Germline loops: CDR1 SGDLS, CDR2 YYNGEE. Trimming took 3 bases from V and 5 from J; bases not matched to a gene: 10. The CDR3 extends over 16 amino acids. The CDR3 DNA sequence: TGTGCCAGCAGCGATCTTCTAGCGGGTCCCGACAATGAGCAGTTCTTC. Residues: CASSDLLAGPDNEQFF.

The CDR3 region has the DNA TGTGCCAGCAGCTTAGAGAGGCATCTAGCGCCACCTTTTTGGGGGGTATACAATGAGCAGTTCTTC. It encodes CASSLERHLAPPFWGVYNEQFF. The rearrangement uses TRBV7-2 and TRBJ2-1; D is possibly TRBD2 (6 bases). The V gene lost 1 base and the J gene lost 4 bases, with 32 bases spanning the gap. The germline V gene has CDR1 SGHTA and CDR2 FQGNSA. The CDR3 consists of 22 residues. Full variable domain (missing parts from reference TRBV7-2 and TRBJ2-1): GAGVSQSPSNKVTEKGKDVELRCDPISGHTALYWYRQSLGQGLEFLIYFQGNSAPDKSGLPSDRFSAERTGGSVSTLTIQRTQQEDSAVYLCASSLERHLAPPFWGVYNEQFFGPGTRLTVL.

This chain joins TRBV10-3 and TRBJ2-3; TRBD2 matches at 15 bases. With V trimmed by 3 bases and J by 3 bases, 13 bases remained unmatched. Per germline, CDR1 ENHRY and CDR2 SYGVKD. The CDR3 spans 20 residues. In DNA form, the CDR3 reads TGTGCCATCAGTGATATCCGGACTAGCGGGAGGGAATTGGAAACAGATACGCAGTATTTT. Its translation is CAISDIRTSGRELETDTQYF.

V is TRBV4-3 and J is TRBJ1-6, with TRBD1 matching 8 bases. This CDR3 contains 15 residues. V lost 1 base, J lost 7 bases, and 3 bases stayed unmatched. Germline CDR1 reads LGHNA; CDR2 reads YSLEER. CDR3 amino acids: CASSQGSGGNSPLHF. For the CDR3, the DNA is TGCGCCAGCAGCCAAGGATCAGGGGGCAATTCACCCCTCCACTTT.

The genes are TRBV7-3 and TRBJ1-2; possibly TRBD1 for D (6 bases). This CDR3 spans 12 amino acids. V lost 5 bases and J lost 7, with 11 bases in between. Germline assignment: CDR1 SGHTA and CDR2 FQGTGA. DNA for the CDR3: TGTGCCAGCAGCCCGCAGGGGAGTGGCTACACCTTC. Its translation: CASSPQGSGYTF. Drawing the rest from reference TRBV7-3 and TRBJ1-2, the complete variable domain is GAGVSQTPSNKVTEKGKYVELRCDPISGHTALYWYRQSLGQGPEFLIYFQGTGAADDSGLPNDRFFAVRPEGSVSTLKIQRTERGDSAVYLCASSPQGSGYTFGSGTRLTVV.

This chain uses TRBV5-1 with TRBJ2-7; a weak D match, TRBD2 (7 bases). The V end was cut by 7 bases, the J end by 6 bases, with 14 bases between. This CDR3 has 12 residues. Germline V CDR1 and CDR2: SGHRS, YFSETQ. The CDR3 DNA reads TGCGCCAGCTCCACAAGGGGGGGCGAGCAGTACTTC. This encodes CASSTRGGEQYF.

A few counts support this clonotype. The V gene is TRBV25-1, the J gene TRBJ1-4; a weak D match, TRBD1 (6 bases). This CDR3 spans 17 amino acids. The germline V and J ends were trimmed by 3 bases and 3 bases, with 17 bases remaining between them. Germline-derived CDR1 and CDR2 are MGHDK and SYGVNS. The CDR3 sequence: CASSDRSYRAANEKLFF. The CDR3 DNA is TGTGCCAGCAGTGACCGAAGTTACAGGGCGGCTAATGAAAAACTGTTTTTT. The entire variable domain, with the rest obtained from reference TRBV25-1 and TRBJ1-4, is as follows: EADIYQTPRYLVIGTGKKITLECSQTMGHDKMYWYQQDPGMELHLIHYSYGVNSTEKGDLSSESTVSRIRTEHFPLTLESARPSHTSQYLCASSDRSYRAANEKLFFGSGTQLSVL.

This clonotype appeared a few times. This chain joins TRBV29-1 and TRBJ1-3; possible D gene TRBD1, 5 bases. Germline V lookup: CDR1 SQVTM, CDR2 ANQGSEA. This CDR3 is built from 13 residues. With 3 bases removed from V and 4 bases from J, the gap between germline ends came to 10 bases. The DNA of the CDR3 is TGCAGCGTTGAGACGGGGGGAGGAAACACCATATATTTT. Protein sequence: CSVETGGGNTIYF.

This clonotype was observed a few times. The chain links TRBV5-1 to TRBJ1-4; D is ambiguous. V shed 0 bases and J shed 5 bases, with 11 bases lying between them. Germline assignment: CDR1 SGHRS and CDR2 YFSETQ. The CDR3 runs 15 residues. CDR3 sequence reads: CASSLVEGVNEKLFF. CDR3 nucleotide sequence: TGCGCCAGCAGCTTGGTCGAGGGAGTGAATGAAAAACTGTTTTTT. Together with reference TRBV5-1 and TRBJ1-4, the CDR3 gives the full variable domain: KAGVTQTPRYLIKTRGQQVTLSCSPISGHRSVSWYQQTPGQGLQFLFEYFSETQRNKGNFPGRFSGRQFSNSRSEMNVSTLELGDSALYLCASSLVEGVNEKLFFGSGTQLSVL.

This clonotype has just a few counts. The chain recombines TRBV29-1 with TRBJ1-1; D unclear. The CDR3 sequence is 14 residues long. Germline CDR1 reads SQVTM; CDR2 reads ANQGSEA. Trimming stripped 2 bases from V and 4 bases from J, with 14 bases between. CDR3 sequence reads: CSVERRVGSTEAFF. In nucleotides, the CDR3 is TGCAGCGTTGAAAGGAGGGTAGGGAGCACTGAAGCTTTCTTT.

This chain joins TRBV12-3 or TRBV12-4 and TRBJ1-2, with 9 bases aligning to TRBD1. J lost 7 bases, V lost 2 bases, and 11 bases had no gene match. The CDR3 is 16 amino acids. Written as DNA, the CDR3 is TGTGCCAGCAGTTTAAGGATCGCGCAGGGACAGGGTGGCTACACCTTC. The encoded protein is CASSLRIAQGQGGYTF.

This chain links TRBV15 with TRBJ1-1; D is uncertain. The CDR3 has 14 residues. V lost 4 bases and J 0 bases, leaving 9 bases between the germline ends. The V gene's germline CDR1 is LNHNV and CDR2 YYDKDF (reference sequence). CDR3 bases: TGTGCCACCAGCACGGGTATGATGAACACTGAAGCTTTCTTT. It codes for CATSTGMMNTEAFF. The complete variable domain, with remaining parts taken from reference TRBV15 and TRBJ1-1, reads DAMVIQNPRYQVTQFGKPVTLSCSQTLNHNVMYWYQQKSSQAPKLLFHYYDKDFNNEADTPDNFQSRRPNTSFCFLDIRSPGLGDTAMYLCATSTGMMNTEAFFGQGTRLTVV.

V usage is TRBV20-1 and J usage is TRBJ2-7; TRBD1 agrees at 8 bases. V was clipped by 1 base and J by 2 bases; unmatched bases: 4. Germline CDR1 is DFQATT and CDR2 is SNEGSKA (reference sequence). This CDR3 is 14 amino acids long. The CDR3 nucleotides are TGCAGTGCTAGAGCCGGGACAGGAGCCTACGAGCAGTACTTC. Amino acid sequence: CSARAGTGAYEQYF.

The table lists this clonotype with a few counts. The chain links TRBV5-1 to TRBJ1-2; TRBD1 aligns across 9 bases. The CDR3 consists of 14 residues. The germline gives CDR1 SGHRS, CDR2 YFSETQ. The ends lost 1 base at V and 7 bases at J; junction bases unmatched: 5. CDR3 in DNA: TGCGCCAGCAGCTTGCAACAGGGGGCTTTTGGCTACACCTTC. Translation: CASSLQQGAFGYTF.

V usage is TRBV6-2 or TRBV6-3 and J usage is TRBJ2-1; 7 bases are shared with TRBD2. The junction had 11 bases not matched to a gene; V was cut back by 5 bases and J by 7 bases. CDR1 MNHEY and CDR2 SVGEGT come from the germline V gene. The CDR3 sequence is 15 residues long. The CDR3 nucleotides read TGTGCCAGCAGTCCCCCGGGACTAACGACGAATGAGCAGTTCTTC. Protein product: CASSPPGLTTNEQFF.

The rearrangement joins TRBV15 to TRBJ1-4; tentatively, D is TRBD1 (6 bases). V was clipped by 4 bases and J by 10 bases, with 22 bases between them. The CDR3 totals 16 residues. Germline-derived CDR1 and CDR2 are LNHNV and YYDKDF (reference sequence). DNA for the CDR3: TGTGCCACCAGCAATACACAGGGAGCTAGGTGGGGAAAACTGTTTTTT. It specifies CATSNTQGARWGKLFF.

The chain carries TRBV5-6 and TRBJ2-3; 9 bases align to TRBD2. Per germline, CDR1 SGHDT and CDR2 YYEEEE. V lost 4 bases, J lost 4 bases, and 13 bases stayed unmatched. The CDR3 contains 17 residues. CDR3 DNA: TGTGCCAGCAGCGGAAGAGGTGGCGGGAGGGCCGCAGATACGCAGTATTTT. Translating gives CASSGRGGGRAADTQYF.

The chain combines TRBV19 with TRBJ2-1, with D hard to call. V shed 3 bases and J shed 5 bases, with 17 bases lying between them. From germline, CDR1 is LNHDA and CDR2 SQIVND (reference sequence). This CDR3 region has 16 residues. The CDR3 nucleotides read TGTGCCAGTAGTATTGGGGTACAGCGCCATCACAATGAGCAGTTCTTC. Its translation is CASSIGVQRHHNEQFF.

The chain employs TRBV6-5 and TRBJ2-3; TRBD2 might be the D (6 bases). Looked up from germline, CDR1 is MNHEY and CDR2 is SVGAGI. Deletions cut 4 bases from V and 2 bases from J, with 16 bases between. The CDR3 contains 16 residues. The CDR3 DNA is TGTGCCAGCAGTTCCCCGGGCCTAGCGCCCACAGATACGCAGTATTTT. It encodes CASSSPGLAPTDTQYF.

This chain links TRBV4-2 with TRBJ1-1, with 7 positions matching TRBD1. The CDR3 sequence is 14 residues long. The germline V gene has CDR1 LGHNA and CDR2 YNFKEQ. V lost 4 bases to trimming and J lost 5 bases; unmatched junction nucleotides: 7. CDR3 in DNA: TGTGCCAGCAGCCTTTCAGGGGGACGGACTGAAGCTTTCTTT. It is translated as CASSLSGGRTEAFF.

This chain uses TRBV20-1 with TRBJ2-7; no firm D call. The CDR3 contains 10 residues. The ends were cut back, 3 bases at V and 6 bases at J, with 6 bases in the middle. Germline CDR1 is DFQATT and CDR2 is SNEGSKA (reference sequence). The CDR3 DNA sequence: TGCAGTGCTAGCCGTCTCGAGCAGTACTTC. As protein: CSASRLEQYF.

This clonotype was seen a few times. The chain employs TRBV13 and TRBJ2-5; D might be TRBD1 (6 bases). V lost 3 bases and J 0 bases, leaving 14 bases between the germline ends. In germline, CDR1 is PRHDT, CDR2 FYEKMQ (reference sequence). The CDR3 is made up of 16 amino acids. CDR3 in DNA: TGTGCCAGCAGCTTCACAGGGACCACGTACCAAGAGACCCAGTACTTC. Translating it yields CASSFTGTTYQETQYF.

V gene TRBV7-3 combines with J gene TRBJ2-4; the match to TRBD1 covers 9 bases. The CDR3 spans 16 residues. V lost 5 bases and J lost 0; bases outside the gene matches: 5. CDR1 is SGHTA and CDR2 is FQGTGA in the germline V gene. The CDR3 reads CASSITGGLAKNIQYF. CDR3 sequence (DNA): TGTGCCAGCAGCATTACAGGGGGCCTAGCCAAAAACATTCAGTACTTC.

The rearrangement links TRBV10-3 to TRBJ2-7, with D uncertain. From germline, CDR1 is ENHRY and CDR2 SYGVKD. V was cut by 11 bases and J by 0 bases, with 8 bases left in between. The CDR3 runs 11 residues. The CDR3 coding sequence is TGTGCCCATGCAAACTCCTACGAGCAGTACTTC. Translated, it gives CAHANSYEQYF.

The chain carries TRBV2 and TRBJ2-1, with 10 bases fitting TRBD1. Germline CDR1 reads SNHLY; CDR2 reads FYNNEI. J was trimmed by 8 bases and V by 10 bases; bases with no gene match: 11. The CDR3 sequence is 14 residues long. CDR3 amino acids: CAKTRDRGKDEQFF. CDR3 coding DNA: TGTGCCAAAACCCGGGACAGGGGTAAAGATGAGCAGTTCTTC.